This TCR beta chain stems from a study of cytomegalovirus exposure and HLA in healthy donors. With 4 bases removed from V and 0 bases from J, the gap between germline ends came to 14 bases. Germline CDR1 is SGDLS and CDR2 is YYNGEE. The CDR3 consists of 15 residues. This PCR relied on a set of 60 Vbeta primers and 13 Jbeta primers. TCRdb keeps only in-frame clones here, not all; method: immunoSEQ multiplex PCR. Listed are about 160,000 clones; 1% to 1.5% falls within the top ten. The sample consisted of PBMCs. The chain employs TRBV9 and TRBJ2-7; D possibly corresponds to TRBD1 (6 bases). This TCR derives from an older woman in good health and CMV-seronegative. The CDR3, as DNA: TGTGCCAGCAGCTTGGGGGCAGGACGCTCCTACGAGCAGTACTTC. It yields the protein CASSLGAGRSYEQYF.